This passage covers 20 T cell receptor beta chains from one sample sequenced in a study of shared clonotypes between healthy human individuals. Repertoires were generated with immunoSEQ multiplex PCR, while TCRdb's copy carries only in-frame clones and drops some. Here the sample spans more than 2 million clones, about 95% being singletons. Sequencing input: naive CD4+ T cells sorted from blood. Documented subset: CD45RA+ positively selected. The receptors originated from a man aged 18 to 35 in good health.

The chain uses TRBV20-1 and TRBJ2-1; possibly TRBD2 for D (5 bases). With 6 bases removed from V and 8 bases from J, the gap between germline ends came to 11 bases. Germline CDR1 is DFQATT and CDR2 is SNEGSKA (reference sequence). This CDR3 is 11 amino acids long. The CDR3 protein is CSAGPGDEQFF. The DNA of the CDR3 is TGCAGTGCAGGACCCGGGGATGAGCAGTTCTTC.

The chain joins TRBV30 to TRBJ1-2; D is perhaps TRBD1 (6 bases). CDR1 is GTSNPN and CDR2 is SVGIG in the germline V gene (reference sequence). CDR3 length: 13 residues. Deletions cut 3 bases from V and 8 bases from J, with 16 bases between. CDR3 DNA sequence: TGTGCCTGGAGCTTAATTAACAGGGTCGGCTACACCTTC. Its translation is CAWSLINRVGYTF.

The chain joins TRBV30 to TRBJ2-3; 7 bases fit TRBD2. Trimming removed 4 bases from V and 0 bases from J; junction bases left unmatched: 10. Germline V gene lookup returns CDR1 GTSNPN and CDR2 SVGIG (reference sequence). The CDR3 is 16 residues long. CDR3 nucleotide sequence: TGTGCCTGGATTAGCGGGCTTACCACTAGCACAGATACGCAGTATTTT. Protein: CAWISGLTTSTDTQYF. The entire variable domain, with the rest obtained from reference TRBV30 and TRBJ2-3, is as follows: SQTIHQWPATLVQPVGSPLSLECTVEGTSNPNLYWYRQAAGRGLQLLFYSVGIGQISSEVPQNLSASRPQDRQFILSSKKLLLSDSGFYLCAWISGLTTSTDTQYFGPGTRLTVL.

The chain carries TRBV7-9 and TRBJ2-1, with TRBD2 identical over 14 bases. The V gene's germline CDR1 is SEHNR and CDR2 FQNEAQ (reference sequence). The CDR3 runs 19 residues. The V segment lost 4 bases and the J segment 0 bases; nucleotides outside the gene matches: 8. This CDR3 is CASSSTSGRGPSSYNEQFF. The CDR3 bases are TGTGCCAGCAGCTCGACTAGCGGGAGGGGCCCGAGCTCCTACAATGAGCAGTTCTTC.

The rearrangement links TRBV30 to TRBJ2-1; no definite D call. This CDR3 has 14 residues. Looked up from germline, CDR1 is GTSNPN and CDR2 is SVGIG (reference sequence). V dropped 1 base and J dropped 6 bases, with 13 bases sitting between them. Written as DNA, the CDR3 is TGTGCCTGGAGTGGCTGGCTCCTAGGCAATGAGCAGTTCTTC. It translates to CAWSGWLLGNEQFF.

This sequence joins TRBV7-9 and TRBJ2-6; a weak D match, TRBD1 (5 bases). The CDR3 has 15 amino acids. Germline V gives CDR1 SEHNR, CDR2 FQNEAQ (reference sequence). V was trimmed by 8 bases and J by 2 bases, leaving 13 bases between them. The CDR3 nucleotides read TGTGCCAGCTTGGGGCCTGGGGCTGGGGCCAACGTCCTGACTTTC. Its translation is CASLGPGAGANVLTF.

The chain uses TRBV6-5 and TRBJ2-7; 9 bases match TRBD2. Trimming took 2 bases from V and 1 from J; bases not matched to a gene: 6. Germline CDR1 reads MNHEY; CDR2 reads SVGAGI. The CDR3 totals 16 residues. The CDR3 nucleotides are TGTGCCAGCAGTTACGGGCTAGCGGGGACTTCCTACGAGCAGTACTTC. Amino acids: CASSYGLAGTSYEQYF.

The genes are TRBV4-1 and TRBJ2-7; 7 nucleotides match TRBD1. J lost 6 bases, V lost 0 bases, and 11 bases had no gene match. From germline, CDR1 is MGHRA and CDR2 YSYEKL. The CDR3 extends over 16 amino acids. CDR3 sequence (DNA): TGCGCCAGCAGCCAAGATCAGGAGACAGGGTTGCGCGAGCAGTACTTC. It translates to CASSQDQETGLREQYF.

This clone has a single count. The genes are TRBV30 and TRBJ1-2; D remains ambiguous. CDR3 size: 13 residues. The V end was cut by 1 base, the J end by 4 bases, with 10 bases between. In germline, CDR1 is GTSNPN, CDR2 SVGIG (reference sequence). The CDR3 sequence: CAWSGQTSYGYTF. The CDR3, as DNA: TGTGCCTGGAGTGGTCAGACATCCTATGGCTACACCTTC. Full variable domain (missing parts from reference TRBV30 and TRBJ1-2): SQTIHQWPATLVQPVGSPLSLECTVEGTSNPNLYWYRQAAGRGLQLLFYSVGIGQISSEVPQNLSASRPQDRQFILSSKKLLLSDSGFYLCAWSGQTSYGYTFGSGTRLTVV.

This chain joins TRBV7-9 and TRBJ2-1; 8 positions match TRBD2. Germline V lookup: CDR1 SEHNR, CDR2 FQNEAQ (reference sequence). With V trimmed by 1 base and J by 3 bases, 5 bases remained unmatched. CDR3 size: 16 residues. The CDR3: CASSLGPAGGYNEQFF. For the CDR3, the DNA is TGTGCCAGCAGCTTAGGCCCGGCGGGGGGCTACAATGAGCAGTTCTTC.

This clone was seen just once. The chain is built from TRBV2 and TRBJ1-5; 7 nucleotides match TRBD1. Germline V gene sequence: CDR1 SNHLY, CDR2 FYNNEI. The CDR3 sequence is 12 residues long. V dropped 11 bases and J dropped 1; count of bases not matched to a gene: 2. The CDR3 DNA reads TGTGCCTCAGGGGGAAGCAATCAGCCCCAGCATTTT. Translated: CASGGSNQPQHF.

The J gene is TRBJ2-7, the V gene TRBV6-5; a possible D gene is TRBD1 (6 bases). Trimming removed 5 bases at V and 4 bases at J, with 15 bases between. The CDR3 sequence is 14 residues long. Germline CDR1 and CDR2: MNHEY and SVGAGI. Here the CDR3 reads CASSGTGTNYEQYF. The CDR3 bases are TGTGCCAGCAGTGGCACAGGGACCAATTACGAGCAGTACTTC.

Here the CDR3 reads CASRGASGQEGYEQYF. DNA for the CDR3: TGTGCCAGCAGGGGGGCTAGCGGCCAGGAGGGGTACGAGCAGTACTTC. The chain carries TRBV7-8 and TRBJ2-7, with D possibly being TRBD2 (7 bases). The CDR3 covers 16 residues. Germline loops: CDR1 SGHVS, CDR2 FQNEAQ. The V end lost 6 bases, the J end lost 4 bases, and 22 bases lay between the germline ends.

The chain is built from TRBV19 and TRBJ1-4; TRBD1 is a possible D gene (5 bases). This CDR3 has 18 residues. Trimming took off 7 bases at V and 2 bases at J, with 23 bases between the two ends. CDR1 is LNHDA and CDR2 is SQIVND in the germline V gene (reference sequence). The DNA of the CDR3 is TGTGCCAGTACCGATCCCGGGACGGCGAAGAGGACTAATGAAAAACTGTTTTTT. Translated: CASTDPGTAKRTNEKLFF.

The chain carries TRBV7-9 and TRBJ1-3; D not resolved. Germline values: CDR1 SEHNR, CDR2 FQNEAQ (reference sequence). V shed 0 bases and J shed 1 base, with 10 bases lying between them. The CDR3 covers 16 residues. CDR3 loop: CASSLARGGSGNTIYF. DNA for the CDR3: TGTGCCAGCAGCTTAGCCCGCGGTGGGTCTGGAAACACCATATATTTT.

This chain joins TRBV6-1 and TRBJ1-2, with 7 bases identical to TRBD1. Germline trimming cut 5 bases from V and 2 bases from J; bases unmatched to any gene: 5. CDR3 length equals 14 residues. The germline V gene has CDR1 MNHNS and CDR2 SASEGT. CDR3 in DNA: TGTGCCAGCAGTCGACAGGGATTGAACTATGGCTACACCTTC. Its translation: CASSRQGLNYGYTF.

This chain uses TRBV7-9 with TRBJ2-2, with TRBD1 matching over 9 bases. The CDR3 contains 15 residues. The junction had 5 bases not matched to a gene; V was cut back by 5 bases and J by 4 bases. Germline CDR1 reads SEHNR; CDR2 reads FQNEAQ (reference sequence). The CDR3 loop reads CASSTGQGSTGELFF. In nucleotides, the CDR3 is TGTGCCAGCAGCACTGGACAGGGGAGCACCGGGGAGCTGTTTTTT.

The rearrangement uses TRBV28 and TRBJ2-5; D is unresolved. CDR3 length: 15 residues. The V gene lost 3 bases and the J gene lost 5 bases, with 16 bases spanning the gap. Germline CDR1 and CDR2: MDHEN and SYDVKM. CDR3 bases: TGTGCCAGCAGTTTGTTTAAGGCCGGGTGGGAGACCCAGTACTTC. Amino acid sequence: CASSLFKAGWETQYF.

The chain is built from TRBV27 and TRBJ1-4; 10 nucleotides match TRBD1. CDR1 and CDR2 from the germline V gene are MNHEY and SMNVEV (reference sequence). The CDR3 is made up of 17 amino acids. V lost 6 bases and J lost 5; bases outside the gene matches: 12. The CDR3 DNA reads TGTGCCAGCAGATCAGCTCTAACGGGACAGGGGAATGAAAAACTGTTTTTT. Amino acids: CASRSALTGQGNEKLFF.

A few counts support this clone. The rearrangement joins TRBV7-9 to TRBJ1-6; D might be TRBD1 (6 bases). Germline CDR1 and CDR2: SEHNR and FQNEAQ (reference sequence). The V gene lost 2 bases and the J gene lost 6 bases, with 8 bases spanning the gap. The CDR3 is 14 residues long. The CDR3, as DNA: TGTGCCAGCAGCTTACAGGGGTTTAATTCACCCCTCCACTTT. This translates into CASSLQGFNSPLHF.